This T cell receptor (beta chain) was recorded in a study of cytomegalovirus exposure and HLA in healthy donors. V shed 5 bases, J shed 8 bases, and the junction held 6 bases outside the gene matches. The CDR3 extends over 13 amino acids. Germline CDR1 reads MNHNY; CDR2 reads SVGAGI (reference sequence). 13 Jbeta primers and 60 Vbeta primers were used for the PCR. The method was immunoSEQ multiplex PCR; TCRdb's version includes in-frame clones alone and lacks a portion of them. The data contain 150,000 to 200,000 clones, around 73% of them seen just once; the ten biggest clones take up about 1.5%. This clone was seen just once.

This clonotype was obtained from a male donor in good health and CMV-seronegative. Sequenced: PBMCs. The genes are TRBV6-6 and TRBJ2-1; 7 bases align to TRBD1. CDR3 bases: TGTGCCAGCAGTCAAAAGGGGGCCGATGAGCAGTTCTTC. Protein product: CASSQKGADEQFF.